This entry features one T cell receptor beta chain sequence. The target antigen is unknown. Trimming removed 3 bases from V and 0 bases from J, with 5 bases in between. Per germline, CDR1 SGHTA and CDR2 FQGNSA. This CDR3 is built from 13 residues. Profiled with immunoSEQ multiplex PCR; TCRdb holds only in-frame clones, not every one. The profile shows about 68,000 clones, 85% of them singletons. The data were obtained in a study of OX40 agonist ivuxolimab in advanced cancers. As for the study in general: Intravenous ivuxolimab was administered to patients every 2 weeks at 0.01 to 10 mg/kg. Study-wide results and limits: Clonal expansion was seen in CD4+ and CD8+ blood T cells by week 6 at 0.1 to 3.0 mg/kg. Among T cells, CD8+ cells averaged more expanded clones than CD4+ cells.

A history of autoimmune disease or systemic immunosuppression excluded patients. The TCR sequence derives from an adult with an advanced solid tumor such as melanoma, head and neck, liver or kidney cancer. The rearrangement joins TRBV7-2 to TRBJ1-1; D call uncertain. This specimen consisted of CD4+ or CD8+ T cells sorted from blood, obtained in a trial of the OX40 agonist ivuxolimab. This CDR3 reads CASSFAVNTEAFF. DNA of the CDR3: TGTGCCAGCAGCTTCGCAGTGAACACTGAAGCTTTCTTT.